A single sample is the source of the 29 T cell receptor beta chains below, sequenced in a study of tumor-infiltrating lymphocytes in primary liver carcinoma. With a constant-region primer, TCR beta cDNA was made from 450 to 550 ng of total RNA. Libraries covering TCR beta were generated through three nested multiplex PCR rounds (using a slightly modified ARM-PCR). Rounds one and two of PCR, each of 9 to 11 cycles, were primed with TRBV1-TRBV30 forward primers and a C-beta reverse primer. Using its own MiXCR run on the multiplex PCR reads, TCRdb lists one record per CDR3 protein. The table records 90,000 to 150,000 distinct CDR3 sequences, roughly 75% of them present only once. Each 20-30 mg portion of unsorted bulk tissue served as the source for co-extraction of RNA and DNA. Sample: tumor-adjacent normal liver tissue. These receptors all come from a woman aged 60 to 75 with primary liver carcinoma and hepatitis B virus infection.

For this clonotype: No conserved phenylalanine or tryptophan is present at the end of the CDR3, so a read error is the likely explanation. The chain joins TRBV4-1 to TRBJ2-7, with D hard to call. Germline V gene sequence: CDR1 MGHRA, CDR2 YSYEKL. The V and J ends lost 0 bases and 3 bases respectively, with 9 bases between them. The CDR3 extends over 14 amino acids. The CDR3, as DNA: TGCGCCAGCAGCCAAGAACTGGGAAACTACGAGCAGTACCTC. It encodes CASSQELGNYEQYL.

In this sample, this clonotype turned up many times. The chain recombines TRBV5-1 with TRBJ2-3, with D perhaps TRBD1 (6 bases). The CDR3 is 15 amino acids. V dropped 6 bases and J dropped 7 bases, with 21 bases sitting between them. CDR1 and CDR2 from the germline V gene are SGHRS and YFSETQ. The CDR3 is CASTDPTNRVNTQYF. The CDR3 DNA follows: TGCGCCAGCACAGATCCTACAAACAGGGTGAATACGCAGTATTTT. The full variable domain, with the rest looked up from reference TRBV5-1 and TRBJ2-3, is KAGVTQTPRYLIKTRGQQVTLSCSPISGHRSVSWYQQTPGQGLQFLFEYFSETQRNKGNFPGRFSGRQFSNSRSEMNVSTLELGDSALYLCASTDPTNRVNTQYFGPGTRLTVL.

CDR3 DNA sequence: TGTGCCAGCAGTGACCGGGTTGGTGGTGGGCAGTTCTTC. Residues: CASSDRVGGGQFF. The V and J genes are TRBV6-1 and TRBJ2-1; D call uncertain. Germline V lookup: CDR1 MNHNS, CDR2 SASEGT. The CDR3 extends over 13 amino acids. V lost 3 bases to trimming and J lost 12 bases, with 15 bases between them.

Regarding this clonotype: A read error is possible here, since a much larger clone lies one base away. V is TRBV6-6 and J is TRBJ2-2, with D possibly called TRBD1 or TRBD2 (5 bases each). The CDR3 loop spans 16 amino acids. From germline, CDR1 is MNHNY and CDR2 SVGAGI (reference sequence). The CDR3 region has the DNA TGTACCAGCAGTTACATTGGGGGACGGAACACCGGGGAGCTGTTTTTT. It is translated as CTSSYIGGRNTGELFF.

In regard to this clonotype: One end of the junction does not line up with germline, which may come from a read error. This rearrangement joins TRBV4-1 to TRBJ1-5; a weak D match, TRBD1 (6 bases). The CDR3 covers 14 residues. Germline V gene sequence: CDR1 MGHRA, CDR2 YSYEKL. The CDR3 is CTSSLEQGWQPQHF. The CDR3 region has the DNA TGCACCAGCAGTCTAGAACAGGGATGGCAGCCCCAGCATTTT.

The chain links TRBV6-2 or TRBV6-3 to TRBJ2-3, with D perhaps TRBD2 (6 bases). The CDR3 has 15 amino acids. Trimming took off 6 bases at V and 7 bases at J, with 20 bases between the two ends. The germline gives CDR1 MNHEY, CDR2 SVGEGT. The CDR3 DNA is TGTGCCAGCAGACCGCAAGTAGCGGCACTATATACGCAGTATTTT. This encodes CASRPQVAALYTQYF.

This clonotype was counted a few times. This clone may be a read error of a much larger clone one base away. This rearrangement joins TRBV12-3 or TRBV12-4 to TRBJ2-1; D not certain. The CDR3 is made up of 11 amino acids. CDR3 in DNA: TGTGCCAACAGTCTAACTGGGGAGCAGTTCTTC. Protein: CANSLTGEQFF.

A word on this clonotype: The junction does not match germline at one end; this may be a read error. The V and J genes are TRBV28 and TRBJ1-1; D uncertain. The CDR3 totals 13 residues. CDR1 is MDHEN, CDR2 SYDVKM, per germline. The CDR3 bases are TGCGCCAGCAATTTGGGGTACAAATCTGAAGTTTTCTTT. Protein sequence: CASNLGYKSEVFF.

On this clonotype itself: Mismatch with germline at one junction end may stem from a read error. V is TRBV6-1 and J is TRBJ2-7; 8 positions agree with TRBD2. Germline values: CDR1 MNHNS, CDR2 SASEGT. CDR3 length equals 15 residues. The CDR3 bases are TGTGCCAGCAGTGCAGAGAGCGGGAGAAACTACAAGCAGTACTTC. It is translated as CASSAESGRNYKQYF.

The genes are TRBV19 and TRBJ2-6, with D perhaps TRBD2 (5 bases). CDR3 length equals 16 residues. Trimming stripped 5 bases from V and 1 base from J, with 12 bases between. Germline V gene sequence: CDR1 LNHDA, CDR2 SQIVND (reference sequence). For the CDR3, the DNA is TGTGCCAGTAGTGACCCCGGGGAATCTGGGGCCAACGTCCTGACTTTC. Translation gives CASSDPGESGANVLTF.

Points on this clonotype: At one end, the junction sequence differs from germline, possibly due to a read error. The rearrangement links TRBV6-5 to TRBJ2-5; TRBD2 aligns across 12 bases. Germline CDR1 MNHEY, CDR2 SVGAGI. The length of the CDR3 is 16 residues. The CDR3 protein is CASCYRTSGNQETQYF. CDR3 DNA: TGTGCCAGCTGTTATCGGACTAGCGGGAACCAAGAGACCCAGTATTTC.

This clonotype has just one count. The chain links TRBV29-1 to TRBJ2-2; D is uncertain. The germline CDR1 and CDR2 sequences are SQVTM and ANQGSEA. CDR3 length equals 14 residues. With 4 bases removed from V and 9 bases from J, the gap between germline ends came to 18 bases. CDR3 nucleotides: TGCAGCGTTGTTGCCAGCCTGAACACTAGGGAGCTGTTTTTT. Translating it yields CSVVASLNTRELFF.

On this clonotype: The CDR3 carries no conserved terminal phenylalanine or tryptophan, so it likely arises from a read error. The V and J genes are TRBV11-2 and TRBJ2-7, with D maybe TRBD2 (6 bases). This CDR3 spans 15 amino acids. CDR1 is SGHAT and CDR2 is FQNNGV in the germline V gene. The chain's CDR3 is CASSHGGTDSYEQYL. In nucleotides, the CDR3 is TGTGCTAGCAGCCATGGGGGGACCGATTCCTACGAGCAGTACCTC.

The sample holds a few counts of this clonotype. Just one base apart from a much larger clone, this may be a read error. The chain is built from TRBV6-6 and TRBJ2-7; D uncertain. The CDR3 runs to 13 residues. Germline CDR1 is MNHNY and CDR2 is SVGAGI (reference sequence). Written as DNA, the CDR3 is TGTGTCAGCAGTTACCCCGAGACCCTCGAGCAGTACTTC. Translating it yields CVSSYPETLEQYF.

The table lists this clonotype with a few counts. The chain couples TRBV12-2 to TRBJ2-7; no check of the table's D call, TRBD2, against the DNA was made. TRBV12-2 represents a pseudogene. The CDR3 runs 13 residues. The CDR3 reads CASSRAGGDEQYF. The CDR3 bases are TGTGCTAGCAGCCGGGCGGGAGGCGACGAGCAGTACTTC.

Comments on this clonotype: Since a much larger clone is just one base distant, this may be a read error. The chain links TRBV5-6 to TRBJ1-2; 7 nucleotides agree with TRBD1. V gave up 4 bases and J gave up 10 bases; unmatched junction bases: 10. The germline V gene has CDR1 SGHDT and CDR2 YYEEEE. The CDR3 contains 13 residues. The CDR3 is CASSRDSPGDYTF. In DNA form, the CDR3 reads TGTGCCAGCAGCCGGGACAGCCCCGGTGACTACACCTTC. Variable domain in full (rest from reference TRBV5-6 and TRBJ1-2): DAGVTQSPTHLIKTRGQQVTLRCSPKSGHDTVSWYQQALGQGPQFIFQYYEEEERQRGNFPDRFSGHQFPNYSSELNVNALLLGDSALYLCASSRDSPGDYTFGSGTRLTVV.

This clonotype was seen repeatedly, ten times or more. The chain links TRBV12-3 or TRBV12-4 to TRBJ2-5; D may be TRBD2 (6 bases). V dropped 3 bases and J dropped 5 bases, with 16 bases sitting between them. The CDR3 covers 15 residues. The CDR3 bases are TGTGCCAGCAGTTTCTGGAGTGACCGGGGGGAGACCCAGTACTTC. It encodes CASSFWSDRGETQYF.

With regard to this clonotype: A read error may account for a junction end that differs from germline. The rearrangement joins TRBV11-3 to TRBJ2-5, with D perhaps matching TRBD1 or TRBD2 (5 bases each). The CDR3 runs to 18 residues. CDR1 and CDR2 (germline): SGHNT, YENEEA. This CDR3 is CASSLELATEGRQGTQYF. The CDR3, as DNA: TGTGCCAGCAGCTTAGAGTTGGCGACAGAGGGCCGCCAAGGGACCCAGTACTTC.

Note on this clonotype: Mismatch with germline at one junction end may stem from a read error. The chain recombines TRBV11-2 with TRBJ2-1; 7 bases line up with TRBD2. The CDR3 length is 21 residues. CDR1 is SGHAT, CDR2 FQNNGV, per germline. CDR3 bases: TGTGCCAGCAGCTTAGGATGGGCTAGCGGAGGGAGAAGCAAAACCCACAATGAGCAGTTATTC. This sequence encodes CASSLGWASGGRSKTHNEQLF.

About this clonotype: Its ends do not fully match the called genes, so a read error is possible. The CDR3 DNA follows: TGCGCCAGCAGCCAAAAGGTTCCTCCAACTAATGAAAAACTATTTTTT. Translation: CASSQKVPPTNEKLFF. The chain joins TRBV4-1 to TRBJ1-4; D ambiguous. CDR1 MGHRA and CDR2 YSYEKL come from the germline V gene. The CDR3 has 16 amino acids.

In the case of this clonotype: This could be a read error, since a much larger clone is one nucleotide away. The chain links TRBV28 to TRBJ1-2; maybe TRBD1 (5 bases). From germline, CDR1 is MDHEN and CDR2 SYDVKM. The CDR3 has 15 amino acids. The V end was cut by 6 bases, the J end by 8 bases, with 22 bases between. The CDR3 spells CASREPGVGGKGYTF. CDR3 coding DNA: TGTGCCAGCAGGGAACCGGGAGTCGGGGGGAAAGGCTACACCTTC.

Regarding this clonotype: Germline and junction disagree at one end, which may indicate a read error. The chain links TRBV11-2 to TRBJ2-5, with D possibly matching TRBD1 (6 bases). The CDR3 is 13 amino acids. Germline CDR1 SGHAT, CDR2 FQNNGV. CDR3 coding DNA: TGTGCCAGCAGCCTCGGGACATGGGAGACCCATTACTTC. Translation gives CASSLGTWETHYF.

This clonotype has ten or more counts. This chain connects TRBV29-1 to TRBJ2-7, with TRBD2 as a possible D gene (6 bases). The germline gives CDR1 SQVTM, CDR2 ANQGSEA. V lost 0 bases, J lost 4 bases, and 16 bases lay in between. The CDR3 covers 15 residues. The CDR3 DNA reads TGCAGCGTTGAAGACTCCGGGACTCCCCCGTACGAGCAGTACTTC. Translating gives CSVEDSGTPPYEQYF.

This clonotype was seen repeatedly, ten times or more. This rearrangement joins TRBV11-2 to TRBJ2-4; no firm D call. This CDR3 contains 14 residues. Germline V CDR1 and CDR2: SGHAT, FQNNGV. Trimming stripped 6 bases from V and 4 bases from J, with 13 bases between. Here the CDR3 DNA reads TGTGCCAGCAGTTTGGCGAGACCGAAAAACATTCAGTACTTC. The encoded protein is CASSLARPKNIQYF. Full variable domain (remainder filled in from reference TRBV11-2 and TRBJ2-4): EAGVAQSPRYKIIEKRQSVAFWCNPISGHATLYWYQQILGQGPKLLIQFQNNGVVDDSQLPKDRFSAERLKGVDSTLKIQPAKLEDSAVYLCASSLARPKNIQYFGAGTRLSVL.

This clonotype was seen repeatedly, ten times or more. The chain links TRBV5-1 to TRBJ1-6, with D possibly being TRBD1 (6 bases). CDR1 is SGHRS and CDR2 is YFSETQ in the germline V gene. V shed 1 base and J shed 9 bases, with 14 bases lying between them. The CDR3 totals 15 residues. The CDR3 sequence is CASSLKEGTSSPLHF. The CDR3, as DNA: TGCGCCAGCAGCTTGAAAGAGGGGACATCTTCACCCCTCCACTTT. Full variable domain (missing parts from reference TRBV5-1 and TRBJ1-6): KAGVTQTPRYLIKTRGQQVTLSCSPISGHRSVSWYQQTPGQGLQFLFEYFSETQRNKGNFPGRFSGRQFSNSRSEMNVSTLELGDSALYLCASSLKEGTSSPLHFGNGTRLTVT.

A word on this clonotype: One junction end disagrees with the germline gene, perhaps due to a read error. The CDR3 reads CASSQDRYRGNEKLLF. The CDR3, as DNA: TGCGCAAGCAGCCAAGATCGTTACAGGGGTAATGAAAAACTGCTTTTT. V usage is TRBV4-1 and J usage is TRBJ1-4; 7 nucleotides line up with TRBD1. Germline V gene data show CDR1 as MGHRA and CDR2 as YSYEKL. The length of the CDR3 is 16 residues.

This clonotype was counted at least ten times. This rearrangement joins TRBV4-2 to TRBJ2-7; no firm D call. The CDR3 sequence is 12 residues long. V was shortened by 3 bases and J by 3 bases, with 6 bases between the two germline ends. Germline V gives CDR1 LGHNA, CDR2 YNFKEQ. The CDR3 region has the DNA TGTGCCAGCAGCCAGGTGGGCTACGAGCAGTACTTC. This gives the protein CASSQVGYEQYF.

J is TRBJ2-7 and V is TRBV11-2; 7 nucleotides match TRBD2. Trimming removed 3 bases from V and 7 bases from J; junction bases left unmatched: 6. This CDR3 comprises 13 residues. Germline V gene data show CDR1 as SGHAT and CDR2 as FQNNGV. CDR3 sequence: CASSFQSGREQYF. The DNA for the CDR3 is TGTGCCAGCAGCTTTCAGTCCGGGAGGGAGCAGTACTTC.

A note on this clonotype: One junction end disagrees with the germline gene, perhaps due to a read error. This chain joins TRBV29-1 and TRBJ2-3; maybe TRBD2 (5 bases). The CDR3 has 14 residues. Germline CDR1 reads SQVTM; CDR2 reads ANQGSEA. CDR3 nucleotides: TGCAACGTTACCGGGATTAGCGACACAGATACGCAGTATTTT. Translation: CNVTGISDTDTQYF.